This T cell receptor (beta chain) was profiled in a study of TIL therapy for anti-PD-1-resistant metastatic lung cancer. Germline V gene data show CDR1 as KGHSH and CDR2 as LQKENI. The CDR3 extends over 13 amino acids. The V and J ends lost 3 bases and 7 bases respectively, with 13 bases between them. The time point: pre-treatment sample, taken before nivolumab and TIL therapy. Most excised metastases sampled were pleural nodules or supraclavicular lymph nodes. The libraries were made with immunoSEQ v3. Clones were read by immunoSEQ multiplex PCR, and TCRdb kept only the in-frame ones, dropping some. This sample has about 95,000 clones; under 70% occur once, and the top ten carry 9.5% to 12%.

This TCR was recovered from a person between 30 and 80 years old with non-small cell lung cancer. Sequencing was performed on tumor tissue, taken at baseline. This chain links TRBV18 with TRBJ2-7; D gene unclear. DNA of the CDR3: TGTGCCAGCTCACCCTCGCTGGGTCGGGAGCAGTACTTC. Translation gives CASSPSLGREQYF.